This TCR beta chain was identified during a study of T cell responses to AZD1222 COVID-19 vaccine. Study as a whole: The study pooled second doses at about 4 or about 12 weeks.

Points from the study as a whole: Donors were chiefly white British, with a greater number of females, and clonal diversity was perhaps underestimated. Among those given AZD1222, only five or six were seropositive at baseline.

This CDR3 is built from 15 residues. Germline V gene data show CDR1 as MGHRA and CDR2 as YSYEKL. Trimming stripped 1 base from V and 0 bases from J, with 7 bases between. TCRdb keeps only in-frame clones here, not all; method: immunoSEQ multiplex PCR. This sample yields around 160,000 clones, of which about 93% are seen a single time; 4% to 6% belongs to the top ten. A remark on this clone: Antigen: not known.

V usage is TRBV4-1 and J usage is TRBJ2-1; D uncertain. Sequenced here: peripheral blood, sampled on day 0 of AZD1222 vaccination. This clonotype was sampled from an adult in good health. The DNA for the CDR3 is TGCGCCAGCAGCCAAGGGGCTGGCTCCTACAATGAGCAGTTCTTC. Its protein product is CASSQGAGSYNEQFF.